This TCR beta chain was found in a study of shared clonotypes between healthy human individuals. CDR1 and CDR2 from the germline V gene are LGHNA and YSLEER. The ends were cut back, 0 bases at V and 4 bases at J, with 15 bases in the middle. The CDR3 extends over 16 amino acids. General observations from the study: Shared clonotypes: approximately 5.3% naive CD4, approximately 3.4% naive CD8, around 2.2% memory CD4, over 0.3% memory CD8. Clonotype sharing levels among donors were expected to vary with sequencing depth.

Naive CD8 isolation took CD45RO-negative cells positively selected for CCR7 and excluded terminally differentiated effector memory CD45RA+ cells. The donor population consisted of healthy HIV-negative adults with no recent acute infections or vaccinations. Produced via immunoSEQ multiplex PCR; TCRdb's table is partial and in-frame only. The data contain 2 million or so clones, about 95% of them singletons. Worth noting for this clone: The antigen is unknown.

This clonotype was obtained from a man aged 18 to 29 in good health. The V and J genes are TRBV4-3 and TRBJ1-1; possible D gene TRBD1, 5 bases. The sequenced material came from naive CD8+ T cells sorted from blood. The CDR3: CASSQDGTSRGTEAFF. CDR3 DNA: TGCGCCAGCAGCCAAGATGGGACTTCGAGGGGCACTGAAGCTTTCTTT.